These 28 T cell receptor beta chains were all obtained from the same sample, sequenced in a study of CD8 T cells in ankylosing spondylitis (dated by TCRdb to the late 2010s). Libraries were built with 5' RACE. Sequencing instrument: Illumina HiSeq 2500. TCRdb trimmed public reads at Q25 via fastp, called clones via MiXCR and kept in-frame beta chains. Each CDR3 protein appears once, grouped with its most common genes and DNA. The sample table shows roughly 150,000 distinct CDR3 sequences, and about 7.3% are seen once. Jointly, the top ten make up roughly an eighth of the sample. The sequenced sample was blood, either unsorted or a sorted T cell fraction (not recorded which). These receptors came from a female donor with ankylosing spondylitis or in good health (not recorded which).

This clonotype was recorded at least ten times. The gene calls are TRBV2 and TRBJ2-1, with 8 bases matching TRBD2. Trimming cost V 4 bases and J 2 bases; bases outside gene matches: 4. Germline values: CDR1 SNHLY, CDR2 FYNNEI. This CDR3 spans 15 amino acids. The CDR3 here is CASSVLAGPYNEQFF. The CDR3 DNA sequence: TGTGCCAGCAGTGTGTTAGCGGGACCCTACAATGAGCAGTTCTTC.

This clonotype was counted many times. The chain is built from TRBV5-1 and TRBJ2-7, with D maybe TRBD1 (6 bases). CDR1 is SGHRS, CDR2 YFSETQ, per germline. V shed 4 bases and J shed 7 bases, with 12 bases lying between them. The CDR3 extends over 12 amino acids. The CDR3 DNA is TGCGCCAGCAGCGGGTACAGGGAAGAGCAGTACTTC. Its protein is CASSGYREEQYF.

This clonotype came up many times. The chain employs TRBV5-1 and TRBJ1-1; D gene unclear. Germline assignment: CDR1 SGHRS and CDR2 YFSETQ. The V and J ends lost 1 base and 1 base respectively, with 8 bases between them. The CDR3 has 14 amino acids. The CDR3 loop is CASSLLGWNTEAFF. CDR3 in DNA: TGCGCCAGCAGCTTGCTAGGGTGGAACACTGAAGCTTTCTTT.

A few counts support this clonotype. V and J are TRBV12-3 or TRBV12-4 and TRBJ1-4; the D gene is possibly TRBD1 (6 bases). V lost 5 bases and J lost 0, with 7 bases in between. The CDR3 contains 14 residues. As DNA, the CDR3 is TGTGCCAGCAGTCGGACAGCAACTAATGAAAAACTGTTTTTT. Its protein is CASSRTATNEKLFF.

This clonotype was seen repeatedly, ten times or more. The rearrangement joins TRBV29-1 to TRBJ1-5; 8 positions agree with TRBD1. Germline trimming cut 6 bases from V and 5 bases from J; bases unmatched to any gene: 6. Germline V gene sequence: CDR1 SQVTM, CDR2 ANQGSEA. The CDR3 is made up of 13 amino acids. The DNA for the CDR3 is TGCAGCGTCAGGGGGCCCGGGCATCAGCCCCAGCATTTT. Translated, it gives CSVRGPGHQPQHF.

Regarding this clonotype: Germline is not matched at one junction end, which may reflect a read error. This chain connects TRBV7-7 to TRBJ1-1; D possibly corresponds to TRBD1 (6 bases). The CDR3 loop spans 13 amino acids. Germline CDR1 reads SSHAT; CDR2 reads FNYEAQ (reference sequence). DNA for the CDR3: TGTGCTAGCAGCTTGGGGGGCGGGACGGACCAGGTCTTT. Amino acids: CASSLGGGTDQVF.

Many counts were recorded for this clonotype. The J gene is TRBJ1-6, the V gene TRBV20-1, with 8 positions matching TRBD1. Per the germline V gene, CDR1 is DFQATT and CDR2 is SNEGSKA (reference sequence). J gave up 5 bases and V 1 base, and 13 bases lay outside the gene matches. This CDR3 has 18 residues. CDR3 sequence: CSARGGGTGARNNSPLHF. For the CDR3, the DNA is TGCAGTGCTAGAGGAGGGGGGACAGGCGCGAGAAATAATTCACCCCTCCACTTT.

This clonotype was picked up many times. The chain has TRBV28 and TRBJ2-3; 7 nucleotides match TRBD2. Germline CDR1 reads MDHEN; CDR2 reads SYDVKM. J gave up 4 bases and V 3 bases, and 7 bases lay outside the gene matches. The CDR3 is 15 amino acids. CDR3 region: CASSFTPGRADTQYF. CDR3 nucleotides: TGTGCCAGCAGTTTTACCCCAGGGAGGGCAGATACGCAGTATTTT. Together with reference TRBV28 and TRBJ2-3, the CDR3 gives the full variable domain: DVKVTQSSRYLVKRTGEKVFLECVQDMDHENMFWYRQDPGLGLRLIYFSYDVKMKEKGDIPEGYSVSREKKERFSLILESASTNQTSMYLCASSFTPGRADTQYFGPGTRLTVL.

This clonotype was picked up many times. This chain joins TRBV5-6 and TRBJ1-2; D gene unclear. The V gene's germline CDR1 is SGHDT and CDR2 YYEEEE. Trimming removed 2 bases at V and 8 bases at J, with 16 bases between. The CDR3 totals 14 residues. The CDR3 DNA follows: TGTGCCAGCAGCTTCCCATCTACGGTAGGCGGCTACACCTTC. As protein: CASSFPSTVGGYTF.

The table lists this clonotype with many counts. The rearrangement links TRBV24-1 to TRBJ1-4; D remains ambiguous. Looked up from germline, CDR1 is KGHDR and CDR2 is SFDVKD. This CDR3 spans 14 amino acids. The germline V and J ends were trimmed by 6 bases and 1 base, with 8 bases remaining between them. In DNA, the CDR3 is TGTGCCACCAGTCTGGGAGTAACTAATGAAAAACTGTTTTTT. Translating it yields CATSLGVTNEKLFF.

In its sample, this clonotype was seen many times. This rearrangement joins TRBV20-1 to TRBJ2-7; D is undetermined. CDR1 is DFQATT and CDR2 is SNEGSKA in the germline V gene (reference sequence). This CDR3 has 8 residues. CDR3 sequence: CSPDEQYF. DNA of the CDR3: TGCAGCCCCGACGAGCAGTACTTC.

This clonotype was detected only a few times. Just one base apart from a much larger clone, this may be a read error. The gene calls are TRBV12-3 or TRBV12-4 and TRBJ1-5; D unresolved. There are 18 residues in the CDR3. This CDR3 is CAISLFIIGRVRDQPQHF. The DNA for the CDR3 is TGTGCCATCAGTTTGTTTATAATTGGGAGAGTTCGGGATCAGCCCCAGCATTTT.

This clonotype has at least ten counts. V gene TRBV24-1 combines with J gene TRBJ1-1; unclear D gene. Germline loops: CDR1 KGHDR, CDR2 SFDVKD. The CDR3 extends over 14 amino acids. V gave up 3 bases and J gave up 0 bases, with 7 bases separating them. The CDR3 spells CATSDGRMNTEAFF. For the CDR3, the DNA is TGTGCCACCAGTGATGGTAGAATGAACACTGAAGCTTTCTTT.

This clonotype was counted ten times or more. CDR3 in DNA: TGTGCCAGCAGCGCCACCGTGCTTGGCTACAATGAGCAGTTCTTC. Its translation: CASSATVLGYNEQFF. The chain links TRBV6-1 to TRBJ2-1; D ambiguous. The ends were cut back, 6 bases at V and 3 bases at J, with 15 bases in the middle. The CDR3 consists of 15 residues. Germline CDR1 MNHNS, CDR2 SASEGT.

The table lists this clonotype with many counts. The chain joins TRBV15 to TRBJ2-1, with 7 positions matching TRBD2. This CDR3 comprises 15 residues. Germline V gene sequence: CDR1 LNHNV, CDR2 YYDKDF (reference sequence). Germline trimming cut 1 base from V and 3 bases from J; bases unmatched to any gene: 3. CDR3 loop: CATSRVSGYYNEQFF. The CDR3 DNA reads TGTGCCACCAGCAGAGTTAGCGGGTACTACAATGAGCAGTTCTTC.

This clonotype was recorded many times. This chain links TRBV28 with TRBJ1-2; 8 bases map to TRBD1. The CDR3 has 14 amino acids. V lost 5 bases and J lost 8; bases outside the gene matches: 10. In germline, CDR1 is MDHEN, CDR2 SYDVKM. CDR3 nucleotides: TGTGCCAGCAGTCCCGGACAGGGTTGGGGGGGCTACACCTTC. It is translated as CASSPGQGWGGYTF.

This clonotype was observed at least ten times. The genes are TRBV4-2 and TRBJ2-3; 9 bases are a match to TRBD2. The CDR3 has 16 amino acids. V lost 3 bases, J lost 0 bases, and 4 bases stayed unmatched. Germline lookup yields CDR1 LGHNA and CDR2 YNFKEQ. The chain's CDR3 is CASSQEAGGSTDTQYF. Written as DNA, the CDR3 is TGTGCCAGCAGCCAGGAAGCGGGGGGCAGCACAGATACGCAGTATTTT.

Many counts were recorded for this clonotype. The V call is TRBV7-9, the J call TRBJ1-1; TRBD1 is a possible D gene (5 bases). Per the germline V gene, CDR1 is SEHNR and CDR2 is FQNEAQ (reference sequence). Trimming left V 5 bases short and J 2 bases short, with 12 bases between. This CDR3 is 14 amino acids long. The CDR3 nucleotides are TGTGCCAGCAGCCGCCTTGGGGGAAACACTGAAGCTTTCTTT. It is translated as CASSRLGGNTEAFF.

This clonotype was observed many times. The rearrangement uses TRBV4-2 and TRBJ1-2; tentative D call: TRBD1 (6 bases). The CDR3 runs to 15 residues. With 1 base removed from V and 4 bases from J, the gap between germline ends came to 13 bases. Germline V lookup: CDR1 LGHNA, CDR2 YNFKEQ. CDR3 amino acids: CASSQAGDTLYGYTF. As DNA, the CDR3 is TGTGCCAGCAGCCAAGCAGGGGACACCCTCTATGGCTACACCTTC.

V usage is TRBV3-1 and J usage is TRBJ1-2; D uncertain. CDR3 length equals 15 residues. The V gene's germline CDR1 is LGHDT and CDR2 YNNKEL (reference sequence). Trimming removed 5 bases from V and 6 bases from J, with 19 bases in between. CDR3: CASSKLVAWTHGYTF. For the CDR3, the DNA is TGTGCCAGCAGCAAACTGGTCGCGTGGACCCATGGCTACACCTTC.

This clonotype was seen ten or more times. The J gene is TRBJ2-3, the V gene TRBV7-2; tentative D call: TRBD2 (6 bases). Per the germline V gene, CDR1 is SGHTA and CDR2 is FQGNSA. Trimming removed 5 bases at V and 0 bases at J, with 12 bases between. This CDR3 region has 15 residues. The CDR3 is CASSLGGDSTDTQYF. For the CDR3, the DNA is TGTGCCAGCAGCCTGGGCGGGGATAGCACAGATACGCAGTATTTT.

The genes are TRBV4-1 and TRBJ1-2; 8 nucleotides match TRBD1. This CDR3 is 18 amino acids long. Losses at the gene ends were 2 bases for V and 4 bases for J; bases not matched to a gene: 15. CDR1 is MGHRA, CDR2 YSYEKL, per germline. The chain's CDR3 is CASSQPTTGATSGYGYTF. CDR3 in DNA: TGCGCCAGCAGCCAACCCACGACAGGGGCCACATCCGGCTATGGCTACACCTTC.

This clonotype has a handful of counts. The chain has TRBV7-9 and TRBJ1-1; TRBD1 agrees at 7 bases. This CDR3 is 15 amino acids long. Germline V lookup: CDR1 SEHNR, CDR2 FQNEAQ (reference sequence). J gave up 4 bases and V 5 bases, and 10 bases lay outside the gene matches. CDR3 sequence reads: CASSPRQGRTTEAFF. As DNA, the CDR3 is TGTGCCAGCAGCCCCCGACAGGGAAGGACCACTGAAGCTTTCTTT.

This clonotype was seen many times. The rearrangement links TRBV5-1 to TRBJ2-2; TRBD1 is a possible D gene (6 bases). CDR1 is SGHRS and CDR2 is YFSETQ in the germline V gene. CDR3 length: 15 residues. V dropped 4 bases and J dropped 4 bases, with 14 bases sitting between them. CDR3 residues: CASSPLQGSTGELFF. The CDR3, as DNA: TGCGCCAGCAGCCCCCTACAGGGATCCACCGGGGAGCTGTTTTTT.

This clonotype was recorded many times. The chain recombines TRBV20-1 with TRBJ2-1; 13 nucleotides match TRBD2. V was clipped by 7 bases and J by 4 bases; unmatched bases: 4. The germline V gene encodes CDR1 DFQATT and CDR2 SNEGSKA (reference sequence). The CDR3 runs to 14 residues. As DNA, the CDR3 is TGCAGTGGCGAGACTAGCGGGGGGTACAATGAGCAGTTCTTC. This codes for CSGETSGGYNEQFF.

This clonotype was observed at least ten times. This chain uses TRBV12-3 or TRBV12-4 with TRBJ1-3; 9 bases are a match to TRBD1. V was clipped by 5 bases and J by 1 base; unmatched bases: 6. This CDR3 has 16 amino acids. Written as DNA, the CDR3 is TGTGCCAGCAGTACCGGGACAGGGTTTTCTGGAAACACCATATATTTT. Translating gives CASSTGTGFSGNTIYF.

This clonotype was detected many times. This rearrangement joins TRBV7-8 to TRBJ1-1; D unresolved. Between the trimmed V and J ends, which lost 5 bases and 7 bases, there was a span of 8 bases. CDR1 and CDR2 from the germline V gene are SGHVS and FQNEAQ. CDR3 length: 11 amino acids. The CDR3 region is CASSQRIEAFF. The CDR3, as DNA: TGTGCCAGCAGCCAAAGGATTGAAGCTTTCTTT.

With respect to this clonotype: Its ends do not fully match the called genes, so a read error is possible. The chain couples TRBV7-7 to TRBJ2-3; 7 positions agree with TRBD1. Germline-derived CDR1 and CDR2 are SSHAT and FNYEAQ (reference sequence). CDR3 length: 13 residues. CDR3: CASSSYRGDTQYF. The CDR3 DNA follows: TGTGCTAGCAGCTCCTACAGGGGCGATACGCAGTATTTT.